These T cell receptor beta chains were read from a single sample in a study of shared clonotypes between healthy human individuals. The protocol was immunoSEQ multiplex PCR, while the TCRdb copy is restricted to in-frame clones and leaves out a portion. The sample lists around 2,000,000 clones; about 93% were seen once. Sequenced material: naive CD8+ T cells from PBMCs. The receptor set was obtained from a man in his late teens or twenties in good health. Some clones in this sample may be carry-over from other donors' samples. Each CDR3 is given without its conserved first and last residue.

>TRBV7-9
ASTLFSGTTYNEQF
>TRBV19
ASQRGDNGYT
>TRBV29-1
SVESGSSYEQY
>TRBV9
ASSRSGGSYNEQF
>TRBV4-1
ASSRLTSGSYEQY
>TRBV19
ASSIGVSEQY
>TRBV7-9
ASSTQGLANTGELF
>TRBV7-2
ASSPRILADEQY
>TRBV4-2
ASSPRQGSYEQY
>TRBV7-9
ASSPQGTRNTEAF
>TRBV7-9
ASSHPAGQPLLGYGYT
>TRBV19
ANQTGGKDTEAF
>TRBV2
ASSEVRAGGVNQPQH
>TRBV27
ASSYSGSRDEQF
>TRBV20-1
SASGYEQY
>TRBV9
ASSVQGTSSYEQY
>TRBV25-1
ASGGGYETQY
>TRBV27
ASSSILGQSYNEQF
>TRBV4-3
ASSQDVQPARYT
>TRBV28
ASANLDYYNEQF
>TRBV7-9
ASSLDEVWCPLSNQPQH
>TRBV7-9
ASSPRGMNTEAF
>TRBV28
ASSLLSGRANEQF
>TRBV28
ASSLWRQRDQPQH
>TRBV5-1
ASSLGPVSGRNTIY
>TRBV6-1
ASSEGRGGLAEYNEQF